Listed below are T cell receptor beta chains from one sample, sequenced in a study of CXCR3-negative and CXCR3-positive naive CD8 T cells. No DNA is given; TCRdb re-called the 5' RACE reads and lists each CDR3 protein once. The specimen's table records some 99,000 distinct CDR3 sequences. Specimen: naive CXCR3+ CD8+ T cells from blood. These receptors all come from a human donor in good health. Some clones in this sample may be carry-over from other donors' samples. Both conserved end residues are part of each CDR3. Fields, in order: J gene, V gene, CDR3 protein.

TRBJ2-2	TRBV12-3/TRBV12-4	CASSGWGNTGELFF
TRBJ1-5	TRBV7-8	CASSLADRVGNQPQHF
TRBJ2-5	TRBV29-1	CSVEVEETQYF
TRBJ2-3	TRBV7-2	CASSLGSGVPTDTQCF
TRBJ2-7	TRBV14	CASSRRTGEQEQYF
TRBJ2-1	TRBV29-1	CSVEGGLSSGGTYNEQFF
TRBJ1-5	TRBV6-7	CASSYSYNQPQHF
TRBJ2-7	TRBV7-2	CASSLRDRDPYEQYF
TRBJ2-1	TRBV19	CASSIDPASSYNEQFF
TRBJ2-5	TRBV12-3/TRBV12-4	CASSGTVQETQYF
TRBJ2-2	TRBV28	CASSFHQTQGGWDTGELFF
TRBJ2-3	TRBV7-8	CASSSQTGTGSVDTQYF
TRBJ2-1	TRBV29-1	CSVGLAYNEQFF
TRBJ2-5	TRBV11-3	CASSANARVRTQETQYF
TRBJ2-7	TRBV7-9	CASITTGSSEQYF
TRBJ2-1	TRBV15	CATSRDDTSSFLNEQFF
TRBJ2-7	TRBV7-2	CASSSPLTGTEGEQYF
TRBJ2-2	TRBV6-5	CASSYAGTGELFF
TRBJ2-1	TRBV4-3	CASSQRTSGFYNEQFF
TRBJ2-7	TRBV3-1	CASSQDAGSRRGLYEQYF
TRBJ1-5	TRBV7-9	CASNRDGPQHF
TRBJ2-1	TRBV20-1	CSARDIGTGVNEQFF
TRBJ2-7	TRBV7-6	CASSWGQVISYEQYF
TRBJ2-1	TRBV20-1	CSAREVGLAGQFF
TRBJ2-3	TRBV7-3	CASSRPGRARPLADTQYF
TRBJ2-7	TRBV6-1	CASLLSYEQYF
TRBJ2-3	TRBV4-3	CASSQEGLSVTDTQYF
TRBJ1-2	TRBV6-6	CASSYIGTGGLEEGYTF
TRBJ2-7	TRBV20-1	CSARDWDSDIDEQYF
TRBJ2-5	TRBV20-1	CSASDSGGGQETQYF
TRBJ2-1	TRBV19	CASQPGTRRNEQFF
TRBJ1-5	TRBV5-1	CATHEGWDSNQPQHF
TRBJ2-1	TRBV7-3	CASSLGAPVNEQFF
TRBJ1-5	TRBV6-2/TRBV6-3	CASSSTGRSNQPQHF
TRBJ2-7	TRBV18	CASLRTGSYEQYF
TRBJ2-1	TRBV18	CASANPGTVYNEQFF
TRBJ1-1	TRBV20-1	CSARAADSGYNTEAFF
TRBJ2-1	TRBV7-2	CASSPLGGAYNEQFF
TRBJ1-1	TRBV4-1	CASSPRQTNTEAFF
TRBJ2-3	TRBV6-1	CASSETRVRTDTQYF
TRBJ2-1	TRBV19	CASSLRFQGSGYNEQFF
TRBJ2-4	TRBV29-1	CSVARTNIQYF
TRBJ2-2	TRBV7-2	CASSLKAGGPSGELFF